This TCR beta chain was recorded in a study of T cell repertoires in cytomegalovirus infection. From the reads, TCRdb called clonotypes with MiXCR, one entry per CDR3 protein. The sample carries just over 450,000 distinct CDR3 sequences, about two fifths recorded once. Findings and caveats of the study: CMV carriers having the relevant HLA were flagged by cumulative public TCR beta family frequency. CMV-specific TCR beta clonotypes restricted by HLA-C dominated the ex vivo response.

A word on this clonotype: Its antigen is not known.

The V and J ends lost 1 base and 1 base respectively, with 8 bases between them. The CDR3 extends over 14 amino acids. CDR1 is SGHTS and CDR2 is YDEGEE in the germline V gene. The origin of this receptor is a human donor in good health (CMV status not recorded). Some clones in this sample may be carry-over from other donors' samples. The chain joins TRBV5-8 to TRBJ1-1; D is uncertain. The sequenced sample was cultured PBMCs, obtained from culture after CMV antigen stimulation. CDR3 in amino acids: CASSLWEGNTEAFF. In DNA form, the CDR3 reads TGTGCCAGCAGCTTGTGGGAGGGGAACACTGAAGCTTTCTTT.